The T cell receptor beta chain described here comes from a study of shared clonotypes between healthy human individuals. TCRdb's table, derived via immunoSEQ multiplex PCR, lists solely in-frame clones and lacks some. This sample has about 2.2 million clones, with about 93% found just once. Naive CD8 cells comprised CD45RO-negative, CCR7-positively selected cells, excluding terminally differentiated effector memory CD45RA+ cells. Caucasian adults living in Nashville, Tennessee, provided all samples. Trimming stripped 2 bases from V and 1 base from J, with 2 bases between. The CDR3 length is 12 residues. Germline V CDR1 and CDR2: SQVTM, ANQGSEA.

V is TRBV29-1 and J is TRBJ2-2; D not certain. The sample was naive CD8+ T cells from PBMCs. The TCR originated in a man between 18 and 35 years old in good health. Some clones in this sample may be carry-over from other donors' samples. CDR3 DNA: TGCAGCGTTGAATTGAACACCGGGGAGCTGTTTTTT. Translating gives CSVELNTGELFF.